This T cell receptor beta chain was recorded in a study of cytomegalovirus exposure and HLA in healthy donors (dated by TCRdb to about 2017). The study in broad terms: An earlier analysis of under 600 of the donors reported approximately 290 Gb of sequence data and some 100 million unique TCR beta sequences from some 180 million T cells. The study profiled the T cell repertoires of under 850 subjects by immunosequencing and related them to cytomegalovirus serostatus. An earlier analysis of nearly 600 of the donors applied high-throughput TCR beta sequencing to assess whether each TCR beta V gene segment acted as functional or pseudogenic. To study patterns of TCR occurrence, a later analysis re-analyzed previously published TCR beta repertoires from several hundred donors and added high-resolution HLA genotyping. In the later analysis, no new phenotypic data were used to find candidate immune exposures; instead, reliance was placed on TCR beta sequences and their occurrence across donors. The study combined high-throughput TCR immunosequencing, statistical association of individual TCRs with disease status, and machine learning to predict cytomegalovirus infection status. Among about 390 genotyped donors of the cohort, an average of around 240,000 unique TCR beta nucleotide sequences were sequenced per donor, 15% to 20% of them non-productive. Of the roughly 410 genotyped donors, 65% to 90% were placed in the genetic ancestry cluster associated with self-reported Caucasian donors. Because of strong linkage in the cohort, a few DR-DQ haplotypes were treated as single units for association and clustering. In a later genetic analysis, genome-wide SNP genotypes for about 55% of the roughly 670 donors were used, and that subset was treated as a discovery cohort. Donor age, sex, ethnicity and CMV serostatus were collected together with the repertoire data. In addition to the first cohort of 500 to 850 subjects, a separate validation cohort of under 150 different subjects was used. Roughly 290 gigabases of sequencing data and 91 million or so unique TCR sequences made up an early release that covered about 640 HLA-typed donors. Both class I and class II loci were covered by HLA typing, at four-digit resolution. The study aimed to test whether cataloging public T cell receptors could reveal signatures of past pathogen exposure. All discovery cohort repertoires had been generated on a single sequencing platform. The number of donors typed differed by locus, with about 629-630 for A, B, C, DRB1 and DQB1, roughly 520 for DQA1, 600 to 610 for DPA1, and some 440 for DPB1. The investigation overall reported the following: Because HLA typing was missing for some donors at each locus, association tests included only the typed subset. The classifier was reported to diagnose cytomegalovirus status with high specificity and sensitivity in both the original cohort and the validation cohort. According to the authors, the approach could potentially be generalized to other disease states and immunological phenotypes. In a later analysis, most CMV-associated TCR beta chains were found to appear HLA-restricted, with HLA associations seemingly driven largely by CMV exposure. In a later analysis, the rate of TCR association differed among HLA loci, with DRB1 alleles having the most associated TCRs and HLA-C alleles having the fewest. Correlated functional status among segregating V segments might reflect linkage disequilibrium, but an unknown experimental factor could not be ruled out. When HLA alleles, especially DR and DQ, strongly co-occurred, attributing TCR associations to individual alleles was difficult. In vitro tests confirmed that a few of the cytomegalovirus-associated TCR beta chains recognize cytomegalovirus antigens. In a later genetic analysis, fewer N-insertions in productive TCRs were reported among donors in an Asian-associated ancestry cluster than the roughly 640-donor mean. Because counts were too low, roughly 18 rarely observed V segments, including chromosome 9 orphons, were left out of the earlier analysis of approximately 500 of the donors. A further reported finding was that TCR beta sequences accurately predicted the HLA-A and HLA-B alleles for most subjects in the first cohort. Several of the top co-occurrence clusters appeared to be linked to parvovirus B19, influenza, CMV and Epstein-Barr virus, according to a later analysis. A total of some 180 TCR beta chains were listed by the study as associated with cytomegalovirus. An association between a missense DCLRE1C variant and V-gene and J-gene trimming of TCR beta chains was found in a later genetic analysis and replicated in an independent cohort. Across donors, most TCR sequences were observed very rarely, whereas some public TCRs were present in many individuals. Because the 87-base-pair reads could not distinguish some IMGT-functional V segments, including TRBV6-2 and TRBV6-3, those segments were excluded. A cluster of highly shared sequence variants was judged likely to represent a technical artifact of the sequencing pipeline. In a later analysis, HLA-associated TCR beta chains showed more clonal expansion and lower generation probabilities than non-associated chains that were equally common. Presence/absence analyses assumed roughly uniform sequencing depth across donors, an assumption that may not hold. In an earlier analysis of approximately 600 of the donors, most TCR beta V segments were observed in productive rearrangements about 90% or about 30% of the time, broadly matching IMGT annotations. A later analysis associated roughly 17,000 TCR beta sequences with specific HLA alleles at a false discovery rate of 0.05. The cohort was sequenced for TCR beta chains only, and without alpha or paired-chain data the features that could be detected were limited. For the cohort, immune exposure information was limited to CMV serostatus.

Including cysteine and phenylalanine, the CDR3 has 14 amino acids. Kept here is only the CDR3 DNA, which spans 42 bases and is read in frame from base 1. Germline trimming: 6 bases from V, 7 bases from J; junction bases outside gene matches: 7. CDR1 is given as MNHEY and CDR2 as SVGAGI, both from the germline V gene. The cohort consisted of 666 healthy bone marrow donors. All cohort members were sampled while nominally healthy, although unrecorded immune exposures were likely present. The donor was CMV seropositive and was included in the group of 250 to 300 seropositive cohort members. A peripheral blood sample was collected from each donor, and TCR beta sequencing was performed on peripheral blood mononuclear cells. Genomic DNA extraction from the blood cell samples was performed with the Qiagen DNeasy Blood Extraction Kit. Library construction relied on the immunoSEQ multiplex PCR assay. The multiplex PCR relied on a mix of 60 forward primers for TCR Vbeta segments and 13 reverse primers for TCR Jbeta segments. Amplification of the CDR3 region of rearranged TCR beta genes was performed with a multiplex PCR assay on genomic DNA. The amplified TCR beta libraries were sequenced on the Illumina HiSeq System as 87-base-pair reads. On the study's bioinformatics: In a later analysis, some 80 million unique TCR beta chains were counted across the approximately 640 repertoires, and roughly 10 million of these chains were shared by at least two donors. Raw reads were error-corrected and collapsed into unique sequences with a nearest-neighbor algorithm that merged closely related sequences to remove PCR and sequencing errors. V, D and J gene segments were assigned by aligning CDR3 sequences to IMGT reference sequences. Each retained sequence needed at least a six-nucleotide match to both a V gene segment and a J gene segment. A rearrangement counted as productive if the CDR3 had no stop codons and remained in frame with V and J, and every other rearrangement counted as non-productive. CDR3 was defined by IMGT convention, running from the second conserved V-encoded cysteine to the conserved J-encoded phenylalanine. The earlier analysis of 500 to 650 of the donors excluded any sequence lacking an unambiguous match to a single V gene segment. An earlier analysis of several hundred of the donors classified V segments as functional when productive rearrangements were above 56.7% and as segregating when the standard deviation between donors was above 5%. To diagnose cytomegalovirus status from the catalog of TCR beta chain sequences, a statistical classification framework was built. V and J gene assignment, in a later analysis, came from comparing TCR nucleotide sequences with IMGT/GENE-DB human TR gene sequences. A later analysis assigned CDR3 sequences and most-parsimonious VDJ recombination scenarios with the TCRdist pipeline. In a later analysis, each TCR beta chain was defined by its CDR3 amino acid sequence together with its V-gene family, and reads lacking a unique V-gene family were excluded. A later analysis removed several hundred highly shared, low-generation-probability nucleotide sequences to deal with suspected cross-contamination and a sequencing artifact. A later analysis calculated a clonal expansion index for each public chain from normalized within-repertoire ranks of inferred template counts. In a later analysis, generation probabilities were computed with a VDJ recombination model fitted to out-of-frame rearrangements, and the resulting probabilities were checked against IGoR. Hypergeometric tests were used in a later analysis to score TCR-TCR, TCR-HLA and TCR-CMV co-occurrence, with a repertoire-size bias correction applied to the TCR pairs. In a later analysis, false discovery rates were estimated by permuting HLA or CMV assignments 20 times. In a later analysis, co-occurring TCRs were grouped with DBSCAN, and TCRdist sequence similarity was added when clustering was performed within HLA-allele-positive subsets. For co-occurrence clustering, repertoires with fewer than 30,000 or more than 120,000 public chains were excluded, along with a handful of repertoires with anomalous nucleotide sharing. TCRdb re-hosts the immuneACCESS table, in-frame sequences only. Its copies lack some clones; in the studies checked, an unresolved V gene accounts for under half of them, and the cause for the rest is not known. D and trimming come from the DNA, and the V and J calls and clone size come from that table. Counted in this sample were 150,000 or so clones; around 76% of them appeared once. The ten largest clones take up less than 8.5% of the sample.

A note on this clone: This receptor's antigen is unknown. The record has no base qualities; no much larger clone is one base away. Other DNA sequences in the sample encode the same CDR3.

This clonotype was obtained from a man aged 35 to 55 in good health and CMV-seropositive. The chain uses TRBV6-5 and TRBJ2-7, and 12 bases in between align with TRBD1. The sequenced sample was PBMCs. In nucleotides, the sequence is TGTGCCAGCAGGCCGGGACAGGGGGCGTGGGAGCAGTACTTC. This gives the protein CASRPGQGAWEQYF.